These 22 T cell receptor beta chains originate from one sample sequenced in a study of T cells after yellow fever vaccination. MiXCR was run by TCRdb on the 5' RACE reads, yielding one entry per CDR3 protein. Among around 590,000 distinct CDR3 sequences listed, roughly an eighth were seen once. The source material was PBMCs, sampled on the day of the yellow fever booster vaccination. All receptors derive from a young man who received the YFV17D yellow fever vaccine.

The chain carries TRBV19 and TRBJ1-5; 8 bases line up with TRBD1. The CDR3 runs 15 residues. Per germline, CDR1 LNHDA and CDR2 SQIVND (reference sequence). V dropped 6 bases and J dropped 7; count of bases not matched to a gene: 11. The CDR3 region is CASSTWGQAVQPQHF. The DNA of the CDR3 is TGTGCCAGTAGCACTTGGGGACAGGCGGTACAGCCCCAGCATTTT. The full variable domain, completed using reference TRBV19 and TRBJ1-5, is DGGITQSPKYLFRKEGQNVTLSCEQNLNHDAMYWYRQDPGQGLRLIYYSQIVNDFQKGDIAEGYSVSREKKESFPLTVTSAQKNPTAFYLCASSTWGQAVQPQHFGDGTRLSIL.

The chain carries TRBV5-1 and TRBJ2-2; the D gene is possibly TRBD1 (6 bases). V gave up 0 bases and J gave up 0 bases, with 9 bases separating them. From germline, CDR1 is SGHRS and CDR2 YFSETQ. The CDR3 runs 16 residues. The CDR3 nucleotides are TGCGCCAGCAGCTTGGACGGACAGCCGAACACCGGGGAGCTGTTTTTT. Translating it yields CASSLDGQPNTGELFF.

This clonotype turned up a few times. The V and J genes are TRBV5-1 and TRBJ2-3, with 15 bases lining up with TRBD2. The CDR3 contains 19 residues. Looked up from germline, CDR1 is SGHRS and CDR2 is YFSETQ. V shed 3 bases and J 0 bases; nucleotides not matched to a gene: 8. CDR3 sequence reads: CASSYRTSGRGPSTDTQYF. Written as DNA, the CDR3 is TGCGCCAGCAGCTACCGGACTAGCGGGAGGGGCCCCAGCACAGATACGCAGTATTTT. Based on the CDR3 plus reference TRBV5-1 and TRBJ2-3, the full variable domain is KAGVTQTPRYLIKTRGQQVTLSCSPISGHRSVSWYQQTPGQGLQFLFEYFSETQRNKGNFPGRFSGRQFSNSRSEMNVSTLELGDSALYLCASSYRTSGRGPSTDTQYFGPGTRLTVL.

V is TRBV5-5 and J is TRBJ2-1; perhaps D is TRBD1 or TRBD2 (7 bases each). The CDR3 runs 14 residues. Between the trimmed V and J ends, which lost 1 base and 12 bases, there was a span of 17 bases. The germline V gene encodes CDR1 SGHKS and CDR2 YYEKEE (reference sequence). DNA for the CDR3: TGTGCCAGCAGCTTGCCGCAGGGGGTAGCGGGGCAGTTCTTC. Translation: CASSLPQGVAGQFF.

This clonotype has more than one count but fewer than ten. The chain recombines TRBV20-1 with TRBJ2-3; maybe TRBD2 (5 bases). V was clipped by 0 bases and J by 14 bases, with 12 bases between them. Germline V lookup: CDR1 DFQATT, CDR2 SNEGSKA (reference sequence). The CDR3 extends over 11 amino acids. Here the CDR3 reads CSARDVEARYF. CDR3 in DNA: TGCAGTGCTAGAGATGTGGAGGCACGGTATTTT.

This clonotype was counted between two and nine times. V usage is TRBV12-3 or TRBV12-4 and J usage is TRBJ2-1; a possible D gene is TRBD2 (5 bases). Trimming pared 5 bases from V and 0 bases from J, leaving 11 bases between. The CDR3 is made up of 15 amino acids. CDR3 sequence reads: CASSGGSSSYNEQFF. The CDR3 DNA reads TGTGCCAGCAGTGGAGGCTCGAGCTCCTACAATGAGCAGTTCTTC.

The rearrangement links TRBV5-6 to TRBJ1-2; maybe TRBD1 (5 bases). CDR3 size: 14 residues. The germline V gene has CDR1 SGHDT and CDR2 YYEEEE. Trimming left V 0 bases short and J 8 bases short, with 14 bases between. The CDR3 spells CASSLAGGARGYTF. CDR3 coding DNA: TGTGCCAGCAGCTTGGCCGGAGGGGCGCGGGGCTACACCTTC.

The chain combines TRBV19 with TRBJ1-2; D possibly corresponds to TRBD1 (5 bases). This CDR3 comprises 14 residues. Germline V gene lookup returns CDR1 LNHDA and CDR2 SQIVND (reference sequence). V was trimmed by 7 bases and J by 4 bases, leaving 16 bases between them. The CDR3 nucleotides read TGTGCCAGTAATGATCCGGGACGACTCTATGGCTACACCTTC. As protein: CASNDPGRLYGYTF.

This clonotype was seen at least ten times. The chain joins TRBV29-1 to TRBJ2-6, with 7 bases fitting TRBD2. The germline V gene encodes CDR1 SQVTM and CDR2 ANQGSEA. This CDR3 has 16 residues. With 5 bases clipped from V and 0 bases from J, the junction kept 7 bases outside the gene matches. CDR3 sequence: CSVSAGSASGANVLTF. As DNA, the CDR3 is TGCAGCGTTTCAGCGGGATCGGCCTCTGGGGCCAACGTCCTGACTTTC.

This clonotype was picked up a small number of times. CDR3: CAIRGSGNGEQFF. The CDR3 coding sequence is TGTGCCATTCGGGGTAGCGGGAACGGTGAGCAGTTCTTC. The chain links TRBV10-3 to TRBJ2-1; 8 bases are a match to TRBD2. CDR3 length equals 13 residues. The germline CDR1 and CDR2 sequences are ENHRY and SYGVKD. V was pared by 9 bases and J by 9 bases, with 10 bases of the junction left unmatched.

The rearrangement uses TRBV5-1 and TRBJ2-7; D not resolved. Trimming cost V 0 bases and J 2 bases, with 9 bases left between them. Germline V lookup: CDR1 SGHRS, CDR2 YFSETQ. The length of the CDR3 is 14 residues. The CDR3 loop reads CASSLEGSTYEQYF. In DNA form, the CDR3 reads TGCGCCAGCAGCTTGGAGGGCAGCACCTACGAGCAGTACTTC.

The genes are TRBV20-1 and TRBJ2-6; D remains ambiguous. The germline V and J ends were trimmed by 1 base and 0 bases, with 16 bases remaining between them. CDR3 length: 18 residues. CDR1 and CDR2 (germline): DFQATT, SNEGSKA (reference sequence). DNA for the CDR3: TGCAGTGCTAGAGGCAGCAGAGGCGACCTCTCTGGGGCCAACGTCCTGACTTTC. Protein sequence: CSARGSRGDLSGANVLTF.

The chain uses TRBV20-1 and TRBJ2-7; D is unclear. The germline V gene encodes CDR1 DFQATT and CDR2 SNEGSKA (reference sequence). With 4 bases removed from V and 3 bases from J, the gap between germline ends came to 13 bases. The CDR3 length is 13 residues. The CDR3 coding sequence is TGCAGTGCTATTGTGAGCCCACGCTACGAGCAGTACTTC. Translated, it gives CSAIVSPRYEQYF.

This clonotype was detected only a few times. The chain joins TRBV28 to TRBJ2-3; D is unclear. V lost 5 bases to trimming and J lost 1 base, with 13 bases between them. Germline CDR1 MDHEN, CDR2 SYDVKM. This CDR3 contains 15 residues. The CDR3 reads CASSPRMIRTDTQYF. The CDR3 coding sequence is TGTGCCAGCAGTCCAAGGATGATTCGCACAGATACGCAGTATTTT.

This clonotype was seen many times. The chain recombines TRBV7-6 with TRBJ2-5, with TRBD2 matching over 8 bases. CDR3 length equals 15 residues. The V gene's germline CDR1 is SGHVS and CDR2 FNYEAQ. V shed 5 bases, J shed 8 bases, and the junction held 13 bases outside the gene matches. The CDR3 region is CASSTSTGTRNTQYF. CDR3 bases: TGTGCCAGCAGCACCTCAACCGGGACTAGAAACACCCAGTACTTC.

V gene TRBV27 combines with J gene TRBJ1-2; 7 nucleotides agree with TRBD1. Germline lookup yields CDR1 MNHEY and CDR2 SMNVEV (reference sequence). V dropped 5 bases and J dropped 7; count of bases not matched to a gene: 7. The CDR3 length is 13 residues. The CDR3 sequence: CASSHFQGGGYTF. In DNA form, the CDR3 reads TGTGCCAGCAGTCACTTTCAGGGGGGTGGCTACACCTTC.

V and J are TRBV20-1 and TRBJ2-7; 10 bases match TRBD2. Trimming cost V 5 bases and J 4 bases; bases outside gene matches: 8. Germline CDR1 reads DFQATT; CDR2 reads SNEGSKA (reference sequence). The CDR3 contains 14 residues. This CDR3 is CSALSGRGNYEQYF. The CDR3 DNA reads TGCAGTGCTCTGAGCGGGAGGGGGAATTACGAGCAGTACTTC.

This clonotype was observed a handful of times. The rearrangement uses TRBV20-1 and TRBJ1-5; 8 bases are shared with TRBD1. The germline V gene has CDR1 DFQATT and CDR2 SNEGSKA (reference sequence). The CDR3 runs 15 residues. V lost 3 bases and J lost 1; bases outside the gene matches: 5. CDR3 DNA sequence: TGCAGTGCTAGCAGGGGGCCCCGAAGCAATCAGCCCCAGCATTTT. Protein sequence: CSASRGPRSNQPQHF.

This clonotype was detected only a few times. The chain joins TRBV20-1 to TRBJ2-7, with no clear D. From germline, CDR1 is DFQATT and CDR2 SNEGSKA (reference sequence). Between the trimmed V and J ends, which lost 5 bases and 5 bases, there was a span of 13 bases. This CDR3 contains 12 residues. The CDR3 coding sequence is TGCAGTGCTCCCCACCGGACGGACGAGCAGTACTTC. This encodes CSAPHRTDEQYF.

The V and J genes are TRBV6-5 and TRBJ2-4, with D tentatively TRBD1 (5 bases). Germline values: CDR1 MNHEY, CDR2 SVGAGI. This CDR3 contains 16 residues. Between the trimmed V and J ends, which lost 1 base and 4 bases, there was a span of 14 bases. The CDR3 loop reads CASSYLRSRGKNIQYF. In nucleotides, the CDR3 is TGTGCCAGCAGTTACTTGAGGTCTAGGGGTAAAAACATTCAGTACTTC.

This clonotype was picked up a small number of times. The rearrangement joins TRBV7-2 to TRBJ1-1, with TRBD1 matching 9 bases. CDR3 size: 15 residues. The J segment lost 3 bases and the V segment lost 6 bases, leaving 8 bases of the junction unmatched. CDR1 is SGHTA and CDR2 is FQGNSA in the germline V gene. The CDR3 here is CASSSQGAGYTEAFF. The CDR3 coding sequence is TGTGCCAGCAGTTCACAGGGGGCGGGGTACACTGAAGCTTTCTTT.

V gene TRBV7-2 combines with J gene TRBJ2-3; no reliable D call. The CDR3 loop spans 15 amino acids. V was cut by 0 bases and J by 2 bases, with 9 bases left in between. Germline loops: CDR1 SGHTA, CDR2 FQGNSA. CDR3 protein: CASSLARVSTDTQYF. The CDR3 DNA follows: TGTGCCAGCAGCTTAGCCCGAGTCTCCACAGATACGCAGTATTTT.